These 25 T cell receptor beta chains were sequenced from one sample in a study of graft-versus-host responses after intestinal transplantation (dated by TCRdb to the early 2020s). The intended sense of this specimen's time point label: cells obtained before transplantation from donor or recipient. No cognate antigen is known for these TCRs. Libraries were prepared through the immunoSEQ multiplex PCR assay. This immuneACCESS table, as held by TCRdb, lists in-frame sequences with V and J called but not all clones. Of the missing ones, under half trace to an unresolved V gene in checked studies; the others have no known cause. This sample lists some 130,000 clones; around 95% were detected once. More than 2.5% of the sample belongs to the ten largest clones. The sample in question was unstimulated CD8+ T cells sorted from spleen or lymph node cells, obtained before intestinal transplant. All receptors derive from a human donor who received an intestinal transplant.

CDR3 in DNA: TGTGCCAGCAGCACAAGGCCCCGCTACGAGCAGTACTTC. This sequence encodes CASSTRPRYEQYF. V and J are TRBV7-6 and TRBJ2-7; D remains ambiguous. There are 13 residues in the CDR3. Trimming left V 5 bases short and J 3 bases short, with 11 bases between. Germline V gives CDR1 SGHVS, CDR2 FNYEAQ.

This clone was seen a few times. CDR3: CASSEAPGRGYEQYF. The CDR3 bases are TGTGCCAGCAGTGAAGCGCCCGGCAGGGGCTACGAGCAGTACTTC. The rearrangement joins TRBV6-1 to TRBJ2-7; tentatively, D is TRBD1 (6 bases). Germline CDR1 reads MNHNS; CDR2 reads SASEGT. V dropped 0 bases and J dropped 3 bases, with 12 bases sitting between them. The CDR3 loop spans 15 amino acids.

The gene calls are TRBV2 and TRBJ2-1; TRBD2 aligns across 8 bases. V was pared by 3 bases and J by 3 bases, with 4 bases of the junction left unmatched. Per germline, CDR1 SNHLY and CDR2 FYNNEI. The length of the CDR3 is 15 residues. The CDR3 DNA reads TGTGCCAGCAGTGATCCAGCGGGAGTCTACAATGAGCAGTTCTTC. It translates to CASSDPAGVYNEQFF.

The chain couples TRBV28 to TRBJ2-7, with 9 positions matching TRBD1. V shed 3 bases, J shed 4 bases, and the junction held 7 bases outside the gene matches. The CDR3 is made up of 15 amino acids. Germline values: CDR1 MDHEN, CDR2 SYDVKM. CDR3 loop: CASSLFGTGSYEQYF. The CDR3 DNA follows: TGTGCCAGCAGTTTGTTTGGGACAGGGTCATACGAGCAGTACTTC.

The genes are TRBV2 and TRBJ2-1; TRBD1 aligns across 7 bases. Per the germline V gene, CDR1 is SNHLY and CDR2 is FYNNEI. The CDR3 runs to 14 residues. V gave up 5 bases and J gave up 2 bases; unmatched junction bases: 3. CDR3 DNA: TGTGCCAGCAGTCGGGACAGCACCTACAATGAGCAGTTCTTC. Amino acid sequence: CASSRDSTYNEQFF.

The rearrangement links TRBV10-3 to TRBJ1-2; TRBD1 might be the D (6 bases). The germline V gene has CDR1 ENHRY and CDR2 SYGVKD. V shed 4 bases and J shed 2 bases, with 20 bases lying between them. The CDR3 spans 17 residues. The CDR3 nucleotides read TGTGCCATCAGTGTGGACAGCCAAAGGTCAGGGAACTATGGCTACACCTTC. This codes for CAISVDSQRSGNYGYTF.

The CDR3 sequence: CASSLGAGGNGYTF. The CDR3 DNA sequence: TGTGCCAGCAGTTTGGGGGCAGGGGGGAATGGCTACACCTTC. This chain joins TRBV27 and TRBJ1-2, with 7 bases identical to TRBD1. J gave up 6 bases and V 3 bases, and 7 bases lay outside the gene matches. Germline V gives CDR1 MNHEY, CDR2 SMNVEV (reference sequence). CDR3 length: 14 residues.

Concerning this clone: A junction end diverges from the germline sequence, so it may reflect a read error. The rearrangement joins TRBV4-1 to TRBJ2-7; 9 nucleotides line up with TRBD1. The germline CDR1 and CDR2 sequences are MGHRA and YSYEKL. The CDR3 length is 14 residues. The CDR3 loop is CASSQGDRVYEQYF. DNA for the CDR3: TGTGCCAGCAGCCAAGGGGACAGGGTCTACGAGCAGTACTTC.

This clone was found a few times. V is TRBV19 and J is TRBJ1-1; the match to TRBD1 covers 11 bases. CDR1 is LNHDA, CDR2 SQIVND, per germline (reference sequence). CDR3 length: 14 amino acids. Trimming took 3 bases from V and 4 from J; bases not matched to a gene: 1. Written as DNA, the CDR3 is TGTGCCAGTAGTATGGGGACAGGGGGCACTGAAGCTTTCTTT. Protein: CASSMGTGGTEAFF.

The chain has TRBV7-8 and TRBJ2-6; TRBD1 agrees at 12 bases. The CDR3 contains 18 residues. The ends lost 3 bases at V and 1 base at J; junction bases unmatched: 4. The germline gives CDR1 SGHVS, CDR2 FQNEAQ. CDR3 nucleotide sequence: TGTGCCAGCAGCTTGGGACAGGGGGCTTTATCTGGGGCCAACGTCCTGACTTTC. Translation gives CASSLGQGALSGANVLTF.

This chain uses TRBV27 with TRBJ2-7, with D uncertain. The CDR3 is made up of 13 amino acids. The germline V gene has CDR1 MNHEY and CDR2 SMNVEV (reference sequence). The V end was cut by 4 bases, the J end by 3 bases, with 10 bases between. Here the CDR3 reads CASSSSVHYEQYF. CDR3 bases: TGTGCCAGCAGTTCGTCGGTCCACTACGAGCAGTACTTC.

This clone was seen only once. The V call is TRBV15, the J call TRBJ2-1, with 11 bases lining up with TRBD2. The germline V gene encodes CDR1 LNHNV and CDR2 YYDKDF (reference sequence). Trimming at V came to 0 bases and at J to 4 bases, leaving 11 bases not matched to a gene. The CDR3 runs to 19 residues. CDR3 nucleotides: TGTGCCACCAGCAGAGAGGGTCAACCGGGACTAGCGGATTACAATGAGCAGTTCTTC. Its translation is CATSREGQPGLADYNEQFF.

The J gene is TRBJ1-2, the V gene TRBV15; possible D gene TRBD1, 6 bases. This CDR3 has 15 residues. Germline V CDR1 and CDR2: LNHNV, YYDKDF (reference sequence). V was shortened by 6 bases and J by 6 bases, with 20 bases between the two germline ends. The CDR3 nucleotides are TGTGCCACCAGTCCCCCCCCGGGACAACTAGATGGCTACACCTTC. As protein: CATSPPPGQLDGYTF.

The rearrangement joins TRBV6-5 to TRBJ2-7; D unresolved. The CDR3 covers 16 residues. V was trimmed by 0 bases and J by 4 bases, leaving 16 bases between them. Germline CDR1 reads MNHEY; CDR2 reads SVGAGI. The CDR3 DNA is TGTGCCAGCAGTTACTCAAGCCCCGCGGCCCCTTACGAGCAGTACTTC. Translated: CASSYSSPAAPYEQYF.

This rearrangement joins TRBV20-1 to TRBJ1-1, with D uncertain. The CDR3 has 11 amino acids. Germline V gene sequence: CDR1 DFQATT, CDR2 SNEGSKA (reference sequence). V was shortened by 3 bases and J by 1 base, with 3 bases between the two germline ends. CDR3 nucleotides: TGCAGTGCTAGGCGGAACACTGAAGCTTTCTTT. Its translation: CSARRNTEAFF.

V gene TRBV5-1 combines with J gene TRBJ1-1; TRBD1 might be the D (6 bases). This CDR3 is built from 17 residues. The germline CDR1 and CDR2 sequences are SGHRS and YFSETQ. Trimming pared 0 bases from V and 4 bases from J, leaving 19 bases between. CDR3 nucleotides: TGCGCCAGCAGCTTGGGCGGGGTGGTTATACAGGGCACTGAAGCTTTCTTT. This encodes CASSLGGVVIQGTEAFF. Complete variable domain (other parts from reference TRBV5-1 and TRBJ1-1): KAGVTQTPRYLIKTRGQQVTLSCSPISGHRSVSWYQQTPGQGLQFLFEYFSETQRNKGNFPGRFSGRQFSNSRSEMNVSTLELGDSALYLCASSLGGVVIQGTEAFFGQGTRLTVV.

The rearrangement uses TRBV7-3 and TRBJ2-1; no definite D call. The CDR3 has 12 residues. Trimming cost V 5 bases and J 9 bases, with 11 bases left between them. Germline V CDR1 and CDR2: SGHTA, FQGTGA. The CDR3 here is CASSATKGEQFF. CDR3 in DNA: TGTGCCAGCAGCGCGACCAAGGGTGAGCAGTTCTTC. Full variable domain (missing parts from reference TRBV7-3 and TRBJ2-1): GAGVSQTPSNKVTEKGKYVELRCDPISGHTALYWYRQSLGQGPEFLIYFQGTGAADDSGLPNDRFFAVRPEGSVSTLKIQRTERGDSAVYLCASSATKGEQFFGPGTRLTVL.

V and J are TRBV28 and TRBJ2-7, with 10 positions matching TRBD1. The CDR3 contains 13 residues. Germline V gene data show CDR1 as MDHEN and CDR2 as SYDVKM. The J segment lost 5 bases and the V segment lost 4 bases, leaving 2 bases of the junction unmatched. CDR3 sequence (DNA): TGTGCCAGCAGTTCCGGACAGGGGGACGAGCAGTACTTC. The encoded protein is CASSSGQGDEQYF. Variable domain in full (rest from reference TRBV28 and TRBJ2-7): DVKVTQSSRYLVKRTGEKVFLECVQDMDHENMFWYRQDPGLGLRLIYFSYDVKMKEKGDIPEGYSVSREKKERFSLILESASTNQTSMYLCASSSGQGDEQYFGPGTRLTVT.

This sequence joins TRBV28 and TRBJ2-7, with 9 bases that match TRBD1. Germline CDR1 and CDR2: MDHEN and SYDVKM. The ends lost 5 bases at V and 4 bases at J; junction bases unmatched: 9. The CDR3 totals 15 residues. CDR3 region: CASSPGDRDIYEQYF. CDR3 sequence (DNA): TGTGCCAGCAGTCCTGGGGACAGGGATATTTACGAGCAGTACTTC.

In DNA, the CDR3 is TGTGCCAGTAGAGGTGGGAGCAATCAGCCCCAGCATTTT. This gives the protein CASRGGSNQPQHF. The chain joins TRBV19 to TRBJ1-5; no clear D. Germline V CDR1 and CDR2: LNHDA, SQIVND (reference sequence). V was clipped by 6 bases and J by 1 base, with 7 bases between them. This CDR3 spans 13 amino acids. The full variable domain, its missing parts supplied by reference TRBV19 and TRBJ1-5, is DGGITQSPKYLFRKEGQNVTLSCEQNLNHDAMYWYRQDPGQGLRLIYYSQIVNDFQKGDIAEGYSVSREKKESFPLTVTSAQKNPTAFYLCASRGGSNQPQHFGDGTRLSIL.

The rearrangement joins TRBV7-2 to TRBJ2-5; 9 positions match TRBD1. The DNA end is a closer match to TRBJ2-7, so the J assignment may be wrong. This CDR3 spans 15 amino acids. CDR1 and CDR2 (germline): SGHTA, FQGNSA. The CDR3: CASSPGQGAFYEQYF. CDR3 bases: TGTGCCAGCAGCCCGGGACAGGGCGCGTTTTACGAGCAGTACTTC.

This chain joins TRBV7-2 and TRBJ1-2, with D possibly TRBD1 on 6 matching bases. Germline V gene sequence: CDR1 SGHTA, CDR2 FQGNSA. The CDR3 length is 16 residues. Trimming removed 3 bases from V and 4 bases from J, with 18 bases in between. The CDR3 protein is CASSFSGGLESYGYTF. Here the CDR3 DNA reads TGTGCCAGCAGCTTTTCCGGGGGCCTTGAAAGCTATGGCTACACCTTC. The variable domain in full, completed from reference TRBV7-2 and TRBJ1-2, reads GAGVSQSPSNKVTEKGKDVELRCDPISGHTALYWYRQSLGQGLEFLIYFQGNSAPDKSGLPSDRFSAERTGGSVSTLTIQRTQQEDSAVYLCASSFSGGLESYGYTFGSGTRLTVV.

The CDR3 reads CASSLAGTASYEQYF. The CDR3 DNA reads as TGTGCCAGCAGCTTAGCTGGGACGGCTTCCTACGAGCAGTACTTC. This chain joins TRBV7-9 and TRBJ2-7; the D call may be TRBD1 or TRBD2 (5 bases each). CDR1 SEHNR and CDR2 FQNEAQ come from the germline V gene (reference sequence). The CDR3 runs 15 residues. Trimming pared 0 bases from V and 1 base from J, leaving 10 bases between.

V is TRBV6-1 and J is TRBJ1-5; D is unresolved. The CDR3 extends over 14 amino acids. V dropped 1 base and J dropped 1 base, with 5 bases sitting between them. Germline V gives CDR1 MNHNS, CDR2 SASEGT. CDR3 in DNA: TGTGCCAGCAGTGAAGTGGTCAGCAATCAGCCCCAGCATTTT. It specifies CASSEVVSNQPQHF.

The rearrangement joins TRBV11-2 to TRBJ2-1; the match to TRBD2 covers 9 bases. The germline V gene encodes CDR1 SGHAT and CDR2 FQNNGV. The CDR3 sequence is 14 residues long. The ends lost 7 bases at V and 8 bases at J; junction bases unmatched: 9. The CDR3 nucleotides read TGTGCCAGCATACTAGCGGGCCTTAGCGATGAGCAGTTCTTC. Protein: CASILAGLSDEQFF.